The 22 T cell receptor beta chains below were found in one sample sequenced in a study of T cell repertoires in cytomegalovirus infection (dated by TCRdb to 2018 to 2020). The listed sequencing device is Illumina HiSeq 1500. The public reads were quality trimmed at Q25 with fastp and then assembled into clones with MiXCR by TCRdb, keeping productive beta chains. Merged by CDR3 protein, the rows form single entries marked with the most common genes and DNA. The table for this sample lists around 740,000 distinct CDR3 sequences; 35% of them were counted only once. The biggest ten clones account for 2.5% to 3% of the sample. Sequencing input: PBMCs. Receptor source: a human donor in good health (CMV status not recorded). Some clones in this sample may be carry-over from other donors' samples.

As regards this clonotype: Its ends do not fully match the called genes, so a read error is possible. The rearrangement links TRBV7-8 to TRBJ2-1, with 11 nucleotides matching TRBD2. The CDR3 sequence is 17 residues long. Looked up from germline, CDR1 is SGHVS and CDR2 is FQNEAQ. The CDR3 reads CASSVTGTSGSDNEQFF. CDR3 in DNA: TGTGCCAGCAGCGTTACCGGGACTAGCGGCTCCGACAATGAGCAGTTCTTC.

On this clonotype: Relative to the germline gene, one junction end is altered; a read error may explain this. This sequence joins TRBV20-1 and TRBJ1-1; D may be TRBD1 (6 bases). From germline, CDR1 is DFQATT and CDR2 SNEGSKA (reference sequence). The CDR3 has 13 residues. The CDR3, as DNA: TGCAGTGCCCGAAGCGGGTTATCGGACAGAGCAAAGTTT. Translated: CSARSGLSDRAKF.

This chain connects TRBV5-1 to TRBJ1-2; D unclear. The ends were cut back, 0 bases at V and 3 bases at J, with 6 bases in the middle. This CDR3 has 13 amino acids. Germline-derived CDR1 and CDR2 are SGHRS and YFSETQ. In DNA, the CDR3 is TGCGCCAGCAGCTTGGGTTCGCACTATGGCTACACCTTC. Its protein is CASSLGSHYGYTF. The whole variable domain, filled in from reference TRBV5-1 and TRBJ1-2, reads KAGVTQTPRYLIKTRGQQVTLSCSPISGHRSVSWYQQTPGQGLQFLFEYFSETQRNKGNFPGRFSGRQFSNSRSEMNVSTLELGDSALYLCASSLGSHYGYTFGSGTRLTVV.

In DNA form, the CDR3 reads TGTGCCAGCAGCTTGGATGTCCTAGCGGGGAACACCGGGGAGCTGTTTTTT. As protein: CASSLDVLAGNTGELFF. The chain carries TRBV5-4 and TRBJ2-2, with TRBD2 matching over 8 bases. Losses at the gene ends were 0 bases for V and 1 base for J; bases not matched to a gene: 5. This CDR3 is built from 17 residues. CDR1 and CDR2 from the germline V gene are SGHNT and YYREEE (reference sequence). Based on the CDR3 plus reference TRBV5-4 and TRBJ2-2, the full variable domain is ETGVTQSPTHLIKTRGQQVTLRCSSQSGHNTVSWYQQALGQGPQFIFQYYREEENGRGNFPPRFSGLQFPNYSSELNVNALELDDSALYLCASSLDVLAGNTGELFFGEGSRLTVL.

This CDR3 is CAIRVRSDTEAFF. CDR3 nucleotide sequence: TGTGCCATCCGTGTTCGAAGTGACACTGAAGCTTTCTTT. The rearrangement joins TRBV6-6 to TRBJ1-1; D is undetermined. The V end was cut by 10 bases, the J end by 3 bases, with 15 bases between. The CDR3 sequence is 13 residues long. Germline CDR1 reads MNHNY; CDR2 reads SVGAGI (reference sequence).

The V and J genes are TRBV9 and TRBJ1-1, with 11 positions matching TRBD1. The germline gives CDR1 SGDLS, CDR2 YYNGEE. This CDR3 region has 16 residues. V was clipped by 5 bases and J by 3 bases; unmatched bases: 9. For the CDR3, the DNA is TGTGCCAGCAGAGCCCGAGGACAGGGGGCGTACACTGAAGCTTTCTTT. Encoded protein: CASRARGQGAYTEAFF.

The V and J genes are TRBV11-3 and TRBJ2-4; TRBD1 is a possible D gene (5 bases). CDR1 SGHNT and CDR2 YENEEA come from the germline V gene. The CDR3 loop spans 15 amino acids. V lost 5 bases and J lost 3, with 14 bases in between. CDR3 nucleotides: TGTGCCAGCAGCACAGGAACAGAAGGCAAAAACATTCAGTACTTC. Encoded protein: CASSTGTEGKNIQYF.

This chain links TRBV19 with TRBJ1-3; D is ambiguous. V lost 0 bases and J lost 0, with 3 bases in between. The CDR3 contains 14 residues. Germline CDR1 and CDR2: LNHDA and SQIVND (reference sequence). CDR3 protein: CASSIDGSGNTIYF. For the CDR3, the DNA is TGTGCCAGTAGTATAGATGGCTCTGGAAACACCATATATTTT.

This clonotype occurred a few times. In DNA, the CDR3 is TGTGCCACCAGCAGACCGGATTCTCCCCAGCATTTT. This sequence encodes CATSRPDSPQHF. This chain connects TRBV15 to TRBJ1-5; no clear D gene. The V end was cut by 2 bases, the J end by 10 bases, with 9 bases between. CDR3 length: 12 amino acids. The germline V gene encodes CDR1 LNHNV and CDR2 YYDKDF (reference sequence).

The CDR3 DNA reads TGTGCCAGCAGCCACGTCGGCCTAGATACGCAGTATTTT. Amino acids: CASSHVGLDTQYF. The V and J genes are TRBV6-7 and TRBJ2-3; unclear D gene. TRBV6-7 is treated as an ORF (open reading frame) with a function not yet certain. The CDR3 extends over 13 amino acids. V was cut by 6 bases and J by 5 bases, with 12 bases left in between.

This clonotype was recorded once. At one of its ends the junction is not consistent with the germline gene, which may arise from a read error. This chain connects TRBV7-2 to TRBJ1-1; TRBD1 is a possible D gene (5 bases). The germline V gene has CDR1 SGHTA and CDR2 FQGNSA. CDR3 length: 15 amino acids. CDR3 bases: TGTGACAGCAGCTTAGAGACGGGGGTCCTCACTGAAGCTTTCTTT. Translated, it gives CDSSLETGVLTEAFF.

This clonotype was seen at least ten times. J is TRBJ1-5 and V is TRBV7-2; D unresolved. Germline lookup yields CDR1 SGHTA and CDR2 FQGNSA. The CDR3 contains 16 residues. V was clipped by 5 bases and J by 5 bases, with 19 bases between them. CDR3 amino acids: CASSHYPILGDQPQHF. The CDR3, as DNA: TGTGCCAGCAGCCATTACCCGATCCTGGGAGATCAGCCCCAGCATTTT.

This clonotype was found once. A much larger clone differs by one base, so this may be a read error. As DNA, the CDR3 is TGTACCAGCAGTAAATCCGGGACAGCCTCCTACGAGCAGTACTTC. Its translation: CTSSKSGTASYEQYF. This chain joins TRBV6-1 and TRBJ2-7; the match to TRBD1 covers 7 bases. The CDR3 is 15 residues long. Germline values: CDR1 MNHNS, CDR2 SASEGT.

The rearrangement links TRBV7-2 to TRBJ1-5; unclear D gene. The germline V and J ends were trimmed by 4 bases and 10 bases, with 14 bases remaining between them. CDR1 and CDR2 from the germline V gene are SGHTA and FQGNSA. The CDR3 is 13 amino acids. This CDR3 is CASSSTPSAPQHF. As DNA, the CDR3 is TGTGCCAGCAGCTCAACCCCTTCGGCCCCCCAGCATTTT.

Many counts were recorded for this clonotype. The CDR3 sequence is CASSLTRGYEQYF. CDR3 nucleotides: TGTGCCAGCAGCTTAACGCGGGGCTACGAGCAGTACTTC. This chain uses TRBV7-3 with TRBJ2-7, with D perhaps matching TRBD2 (6 bases). This CDR3 region has 13 residues. Germline values: CDR1 SGHTA, CDR2 FQGTGA. V was cut by 0 bases and J by 3 bases, with 6 bases left in between.

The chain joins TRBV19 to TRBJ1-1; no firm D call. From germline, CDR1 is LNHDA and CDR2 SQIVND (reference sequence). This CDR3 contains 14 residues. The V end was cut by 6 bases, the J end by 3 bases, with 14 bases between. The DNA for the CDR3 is TGTGCCAGTAGAGGAGAAAGTGCTTACACTGAAGCTTTCTTT. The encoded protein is CASRGESAYTEAFF.

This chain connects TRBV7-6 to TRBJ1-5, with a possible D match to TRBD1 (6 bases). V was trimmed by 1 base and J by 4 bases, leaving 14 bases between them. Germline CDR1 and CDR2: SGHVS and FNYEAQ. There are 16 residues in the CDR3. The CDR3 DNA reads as TGTGCCAGCAGCTTAGGGGTCCCAGGGGATAATCAGCCCCAGCATTTT. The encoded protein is CASSLGVPGDNQPQHF. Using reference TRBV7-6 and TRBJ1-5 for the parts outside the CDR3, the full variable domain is GAGVSQSPRYKVTKRGQDVALRCDPISGHVSLYWYRQALGQGPEFLTYFNYEAQQDKSGLPNDRFSAERPEGSISTLTIQRTEQRDSAMYRCASSLGVPGDNQPQHFGDGTRLSIL.

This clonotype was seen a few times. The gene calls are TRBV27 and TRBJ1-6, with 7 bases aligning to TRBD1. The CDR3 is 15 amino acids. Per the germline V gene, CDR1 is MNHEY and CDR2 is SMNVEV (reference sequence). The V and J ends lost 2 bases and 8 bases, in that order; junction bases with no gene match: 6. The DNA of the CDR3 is TGTGCCAGCAGTTTAACTGACAGGGTAGATTCACCCCTCCACTTT. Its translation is CASSLTDRVDSPLHF.

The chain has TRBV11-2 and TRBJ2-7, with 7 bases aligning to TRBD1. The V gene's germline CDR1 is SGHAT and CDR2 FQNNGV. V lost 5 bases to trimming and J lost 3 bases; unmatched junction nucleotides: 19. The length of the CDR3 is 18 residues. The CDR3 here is CASSPSSPEQGSLYEQYF. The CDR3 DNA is TGTGCCAGCAGCCCATCAAGCCCCGAACAGGGGTCCCTCTACGAGCAGTACTTC.

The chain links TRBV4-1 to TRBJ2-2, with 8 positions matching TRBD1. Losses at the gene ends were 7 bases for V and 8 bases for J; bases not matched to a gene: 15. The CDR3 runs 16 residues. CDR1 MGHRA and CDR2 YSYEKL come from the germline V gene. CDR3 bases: TGCGCCAGCATCTCCCGGACAGGGCTACGACGAGGGGAGCTGTTTTTT. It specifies CASISRTGLRRGELFF.

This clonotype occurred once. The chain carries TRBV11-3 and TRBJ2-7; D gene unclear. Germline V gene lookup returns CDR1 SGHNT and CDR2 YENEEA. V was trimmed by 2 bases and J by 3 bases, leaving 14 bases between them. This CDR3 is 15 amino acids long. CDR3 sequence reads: CASSLSLSGFYEQYF. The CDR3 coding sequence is TGTGCCAGCAGCTTATCGTTGTCCGGGTTCTACGAGCAGTACTTC.

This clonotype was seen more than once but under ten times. CDR3 sequence: CASSLVAGTDEQFF. The CDR3 coding sequence is TGCGCCAGCAGCTTGGTAGCAGGGACGGATGAGCAGTTCTTC. The chain links TRBV5-1 to TRBJ2-1; either TRBD1 or TRBD2 may fit D (5 bases each). V lost 0 bases to trimming and J lost 8 bases, with 12 bases between them. This CDR3 has 14 residues. CDR1 is SGHRS, CDR2 YFSETQ, per germline.